These 15 T cell receptor beta chains were all obtained from the same sample, sequenced in a study of memory CD4+ T cells and cytomegalovirus serostatus. Here immunoSEQ multiplex PCR was the method, and the copy in TCRdb shows in-frame clones only, minus some. The sample contains over 55,000 clones, around 79% of which appear only once. The sort gate was single viable CD3+CD4+CD8-CD45RO+ cells for memory CD4+ T cells. Material: memory CD4+ T cells from blood. The receptors originated from an adult in good health and CMV-seronegative.

The DNA of the CDR3 is TGCGCCAGCAGTGACGGCGGGAGTGGTCTAGAGACCCAGTACTTC. Translating it yields CASSDGGSGLETQYF. This chain joins TRBV10-2 and TRBJ2-5, with 7 positions matching TRBD2. The CDR3 covers 15 residues. CDR1 and CDR2 from the germline V gene are WSHSY and SAAADI. Germline trimming cut 3 bases from V and 4 bases from J; bases unmatched to any gene: 8.

This clone was detected only a few times. The CDR3 region is CASGLGTDYTGELFF. DNA for the CDR3: TGTGCTAGTGGTTTGGGGACAGATTACACCGGGGAGCTGTTTTTT. The rearrangement uses TRBV12-5 and TRBJ2-2; the D gene is possibly TRBD1 (6 bases). V was clipped by 1 base and J by 3 bases, with 9 bases between them. This CDR3 is 15 amino acids long. Germline CDR1 and CDR2: LGHNT and FRNRAP.

This clone occurred once. The chain uses TRBV14 and TRBJ1-2, with D maybe TRBD1 (6 bases). Trimming took 4 bases from V and 13 from J, leaving 13 bases between them. Germline CDR1 and CDR2: SGHDN and FVKESK. CDR3 length: 11 amino acids. The CDR3 protein is CASSRTAVLTF. As DNA, the CDR3 is TGTGCCAGCAGCCGGACAGCGGTCCTCACCTTC.

The J gene is TRBJ1-1, the V gene TRBV19, with no clear D. V was cut by 6 bases and J by 1 base, with 12 bases left in between. Germline V gives CDR1 LNHDA, CDR2 SQIVND (reference sequence). The CDR3 consists of 14 residues. CDR3 nucleotides: TGTGCCAGTAGGTACCGGGGTTCGAACACTGAAGCTTTCTTT. Translating it yields CASRYRGSNTEAFF.

The gene calls are TRBV6-1 and TRBJ1-2; D remains unclear. The CDR3 runs 14 residues. Germline CDR1 reads MNHNS; CDR2 reads SASEGT. Trimming left V 1 base short and J 0 bases short, with 6 bases between. DNA of the CDR3: TGTGCCAGCAGTGAAGGAGGAGCTAACTATGGCTACACCTTC. It encodes CASSEGGANYGYTF.

The rearrangement uses TRBV28 and TRBJ2-7; 8 bases agree with TRBD2. Trimming removed 2 bases from V and 3 bases from J; junction bases left unmatched: 3. The germline V gene encodes CDR1 MDHEN and CDR2 SYDVKM. The CDR3 runs 14 residues. CDR3 DNA sequence: TGTGCCAGCAGTTTAACTAGCGGACTCTACGAGCAGTACTTC. Amino acids: CASSLTSGLYEQYF.

V gene TRBV2 combines with J gene TRBJ2-3; 10 positions match TRBD2. V trimming: 8 bases; J trimming: 2 bases; junction bases outside the gene matches: 10. This CDR3 has 16 residues. The germline CDR1 and CDR2 sequences are SNHLY and FYNNEI. In nucleotides, the CDR3 is TGTGCCAGCCGGAAACTAGCGGGGTCCCACACAGATACGCAGTATTTT. It specifies CASRKLAGSHTDTQYF.

This chain links TRBV6-5 with TRBJ1-1, with TRBD1 identical over 7 bases. In germline, CDR1 is MNHEY, CDR2 SVGAGI. Trimming took 4 bases from V and 9 from J; bases not matched to a gene: 5. The CDR3 consists of 12 residues. The chain's CDR3 is CASSSWDSQAFF. CDR3 sequence (DNA): TGTGCCAGCAGTTCCTGGGACAGTCAAGCTTTCTTT.

This clone was detected once. The chain is built from TRBV5-6 and TRBJ1-5; the D gene is possibly TRBD1 (5 bases). This CDR3 is built from 16 residues. V was shortened by 4 bases and J by 4 bases, with 18 bases between the two germline ends. CDR1 and CDR2 from the germline V gene are SGHDT and YYEEEE. DNA for the CDR3: TGTGCCAGCAGCCGGGGAGGTGGCAGGGATAATCAGCCCCAGCATTTT. This translates into CASSRGGGRDNQPQHF.

The V gene is TRBV6-5, the J gene TRBJ1-2; D not certain. Deletions cut 2 bases from V and 6 bases from J, with 16 bases between. The CDR3 loop spans 15 amino acids. Germline V gene sequence: CDR1 MNHEY, CDR2 SVGAGI. The CDR3 here is CASSYKSRLPHGYTF. The CDR3 DNA sequence: TGTGCCAGCAGTTACAAATCCCGGCTCCCACATGGCTACACCTTC.

This chain uses TRBV7-9 with TRBJ1-6; D gene unclear. V dropped 4 bases and J dropped 6 bases, with 7 bases sitting between them. The CDR3 runs to 13 residues. In germline, CDR1 is SEHNR, CDR2 FQNEAQ (reference sequence). The CDR3 is CASSSQPNSPLHF. CDR3 DNA: TGTGCCAGCAGCTCCCAACCTAATTCACCCCTCCACTTT.

This clone was seen once. V usage is TRBV29-1 and J usage is TRBJ2-1; 10 bases match TRBD2. The V gene end was trimmed by 3 bases and the J gene end by 7 bases; junction bases not matched to a gene: 9. This CDR3 region has 15 residues. Germline V gives CDR1 SQVTM, CDR2 ANQGSEA. The DNA of the CDR3 is TGCAGCGTTGAGTCAGCGGGAGGGCTGGGGAATGAGCAGTTCTTC. Its translation: CSVESAGGLGNEQFF.

The chain combines TRBV7-6 with TRBJ2-1, with D perhaps TRBD1 or TRBD2 (5 bases each). With 0 bases removed from V and 8 bases from J, the gap between germline ends came to 14 bases. Germline V lookup: CDR1 SGHVS, CDR2 FNYEAQ. The CDR3 has 15 residues. Here the CDR3 DNA reads TGTGCCAGCAGCTTAGCGCAGGGCGGGTTGGATGAGCAGTTCTTC. Its translation: CASSLAQGGLDEQFF.

V and J are TRBV19 and TRBJ1-2; TRBD1 is a possible D gene (5 bases). The CDR3 loop spans 15 amino acids. V was clipped by 4 bases and J by 0 bases, with 12 bases between them. In germline, CDR1 is LNHDA, CDR2 SQIVND (reference sequence). DNA for the CDR3: TGTGCCAGTAGTAGAGGACATCGGGCTAACTATGGCTACACCTTC. This codes for CASSRGHRANYGYTF.

The chain is built from TRBV6-5 and TRBJ1-1; D gene unclear. V lost 5 bases, J lost 6 bases, and 13 bases lay in between. This CDR3 has 13 amino acids. Germline lookup yields CDR1 MNHEY and CDR2 SVGAGI. The CDR3 loop reads CASSSPEVPEAFF. Here the CDR3 DNA reads TGTGCCAGCAGTAGCCCAGAGGTCCCTGAAGCTTTCTTT.